This TCR beta chain was recovered during a study of blood T cells in healthy people across ages. Germline assignment: CDR1 MNHEY and CDR2 SVGAGI. The CDR3 is 13 residues long. Trimming took off 6 bases at V and 3 bases at J, with 12 bases between the two ends. A second roughly 7 to 12 cycle PCR used barcoded and J-beta primers. TCRdb ran MiXCR on the 5' RACE reads and lists one entry per CDR3 protein. The table includes 1.5 million to 2 million distinct CDR3 sequences, roughly 43% detected once. The TCR sequence derives from a human donor in good health. What was sequenced was blood. This chain joins TRBV6-5 and TRBJ2-7; no clear D. The chain's CDR3 is CASRPLGDYEQYF. CDR3 nucleotides: TGTGCCAGCAGACCCCTTGGGGACTACGAGCAGTACTTC.